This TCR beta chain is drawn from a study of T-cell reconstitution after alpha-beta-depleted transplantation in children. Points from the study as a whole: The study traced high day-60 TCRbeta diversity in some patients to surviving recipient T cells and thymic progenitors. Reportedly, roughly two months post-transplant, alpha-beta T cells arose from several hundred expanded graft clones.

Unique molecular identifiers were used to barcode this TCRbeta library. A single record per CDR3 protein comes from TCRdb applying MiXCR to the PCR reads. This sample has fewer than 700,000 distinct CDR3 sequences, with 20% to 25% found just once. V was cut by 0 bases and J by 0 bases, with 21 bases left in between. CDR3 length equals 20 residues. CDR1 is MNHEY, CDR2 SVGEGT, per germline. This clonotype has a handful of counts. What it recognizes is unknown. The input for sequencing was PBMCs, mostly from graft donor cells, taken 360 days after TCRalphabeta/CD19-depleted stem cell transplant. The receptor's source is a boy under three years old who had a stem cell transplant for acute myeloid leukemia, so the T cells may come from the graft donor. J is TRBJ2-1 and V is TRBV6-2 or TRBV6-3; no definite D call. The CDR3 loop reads CASSYSIGRLKTSSYNEQFF. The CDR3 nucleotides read TGTGCCAGCAGTTACTCGATTGGCAGGTTGAAGACAAGCTCCTACAATGAGCAGTTCTTC.